The 31 T cell receptor beta chains below were found in one sample sequenced in a study of blood T cell repertoires in COVID-19. Data came from immunoSEQ multiplex PCR; TCRdb stores just in-frame clones and leaves some out. The sample records roughly 78,000 clones, approximately 88% being singletons. Sequencing was done on a sample of peripheral blood. These TCRs come from a man aged 45 to 65 with acute or convalescent COVID-19.

The chain links TRBV29-1 to TRBJ1-3; D is perhaps TRBD1 (5 bases). Germline V gene sequence: CDR1 SQVTM, CDR2 ANQGSEA. V was trimmed by 7 bases and J by 3 bases, leaving 19 bases between them. There are 15 residues in the CDR3. The CDR3 nucleotides read TGCAGCGCCCATTTCGCGGGGCATGGTGGAAACACCATATATTTT. Translating it yields CSAHFAGHGGNTIYF.

The V gene is TRBV19, the J gene TRBJ1-5; TRBD1 is a possible D gene (5 bases). CDR3 length: 17 amino acids. Between the trimmed V and J ends, which lost 7 bases and 0 bases, there was a span of 19 bases. Germline V lookup: CDR1 LNHDA, CDR2 SQIVND (reference sequence). The CDR3 is CASNHPWRGDSNQPQHF. CDR3 DNA: TGTGCCAGTAATCATCCGTGGAGGGGTGATAGCAATCAGCCCCAGCATTTT.

This CDR3 reads CASSPGTVSQPQHF. CDR3 nucleotide sequence: TGTGCCAGCAGTCCTGGGACAGTAAGTCAGCCCCAGCATTTT. This rearrangement joins TRBV27 to TRBJ1-5; 7 bases map to TRBD1. V shed 5 bases, J shed 6 bases, and the junction held 7 bases outside the gene matches. The CDR3 spans 14 residues. Germline V gene lookup returns CDR1 MNHEY and CDR2 SMNVEV (reference sequence).

The gene calls are TRBV6-5 and TRBJ1-1; no clear D. Trimming pared 0 bases from V and 0 bases from J, leaving 8 bases between. The CDR3 runs 15 residues. CDR1 and CDR2 (germline): MNHEY, SVGAGI. For the CDR3, the DNA is TGTGCCAGCAGTTACTCGAGTACTATGAACACTGAAGCTTTCTTT. Protein: CASSYSSTMNTEAFF.

The CDR3 reads CASSRERTGGADGELFF. As DNA, the CDR3 is TGTGCCAGCTCACGGGAACGAACAGGGGGCGCAGACGGGGAGCTGTTTTTT. The chain recombines TRBV18 with TRBJ2-2; TRBD1 aligns across 9 bases. This CDR3 comprises 17 residues. Germline V gives CDR1 KGHSH, CDR2 LQKENI. Losses at the gene ends were 4 bases for V and 7 bases for J; bases not matched to a gene: 13.

V is TRBV19 and J is TRBJ1-1; D is undetermined. Per germline, CDR1 LNHDA and CDR2 SQIVND (reference sequence). CDR3 length equals 12 residues. The germline V and J ends were trimmed by 7 bases and 3 bases, with 9 bases remaining between them. The CDR3 loop reads CASKEQYTEAFF. Written as DNA, the CDR3 is TGTGCCAGTAAGGAACAGTACACTGAAGCTTTCTTT.

The chain links TRBV5-4 to TRBJ1-5, with 9 positions matching TRBD1. The V and J ends lost 2 bases and 1 base, in that order; junction bases with no gene match: 10. Germline V CDR1 and CDR2: SGHNT, YYREEE (reference sequence). The length of the CDR3 is 18 residues. The CDR3, as DNA: TGTGCCAGCAGCTTTCGCATACAGGGGGCGGTAAGCAATCAGCCCCAGCATTTT. This gives the protein CASSFRIQGAVSNQPQHF.

This chain connects TRBV19 to TRBJ2-3, with 7 bases fitting TRBD1. This CDR3 has 14 residues. With V trimmed by 5 bases and J by 3 bases, 5 bases remained unmatched. Per the germline V gene, CDR1 is LNHDA and CDR2 is SQIVND (reference sequence). CDR3: CASSSTGRTDTQYF. The CDR3 DNA is TGTGCCAGTAGTTCGACAGGGCGAACAGATACGCAGTATTTT.

This sequence joins TRBV3-1 (or the pseudogene TRBV3-2) and TRBJ2-7; the match to TRBD1 covers 7 bases. CDR3 size: 17 residues. CDR1 and CDR2 from the germline V gene are LGHDT and YNNKEL (reference sequence). Trimming cost V 2 bases and J 1 base; bases outside gene matches: 11. In DNA form, the CDR3 reads TGTGCCAGCAGCCAAACTGATCGACAGGGTAGGTCCTACGAGCAGTACTTC. This sequence encodes CASSQTDRQGRSYEQYF.

The rearrangement links TRBV4-2 to TRBJ2-3; TRBD1 matches 7 bases. The CDR3 has 16 amino acids. Germline CDR1 and CDR2: LGHNA and YNFKEQ. Trimming at V came to 0 bases and at J to 0 bases, leaving 3 bases not matched to a gene. CDR3 in DNA: TGTGCCAGCAGCCAAGAGGGGACAGCTAGCACAGATACGCAGTATTTT. Translating it yields CASSQEGTASTDTQYF.

This chain links TRBV19 with TRBJ2-1; 7 nucleotides agree with TRBD1. The CDR3 has 15 amino acids. With V trimmed by 5 bases and J by 1 base, 5 bases remained unmatched. Per germline, CDR1 LNHDA and CDR2 SQIVND (reference sequence). The CDR3 DNA reads TGTGCCAGTAGTCTAGGGGGCCTTTCCTACAATGAGCAGTTCTTC. Protein product: CASSLGGLSYNEQFF.

The J gene is TRBJ2-7, the V gene TRBV27; D gene unclear. This CDR3 contains 14 residues. Trimming took 0 bases from V and 2 from J, leaving 8 bases between them. Germline CDR1 is MNHEY and CDR2 is SMNVEV (reference sequence). CDR3 nucleotides: TGTGCCAGCAGTTTATCGTCGGTCACCTACGAGCAGTACTTC. It yields the protein CASSLSSVTYEQYF.

The chain links TRBV29-1 to TRBJ1-2; unclear D gene. Per germline, CDR1 SQVTM and CDR2 ANQGSEA. This CDR3 is built from 10 residues. V lost 4 bases and J lost 2, with 2 bases in between. The CDR3 DNA follows: TGCAGCGTTGCGAACTATGGCTACACCTTC. Translated: CSVANYGYTF.

The rearrangement joins TRBV19 to TRBJ2-2; D possibly corresponds to TRBD2 (7 bases). V lost 3 bases, J lost 0 bases, and 11 bases lay in between. Per the germline V gene, CDR1 is LNHDA and CDR2 is SQIVND (reference sequence). The CDR3 covers 16 residues. CDR3 in amino acids: CASSIGGLSNTGELFF. The CDR3 region has the DNA TGTGCCAGTAGTATCGGGGGGCTTTCGAACACCGGGGAGCTGTTTTTT.

V gene TRBV19 combines with J gene TRBJ2-7; D unclear. The V end was cut by 8 bases, the J end by 4 bases, with 12 bases between. Germline V lookup: CDR1 LNHDA, CDR2 SQIVND (reference sequence). This CDR3 has 12 amino acids. In nucleotides, the CDR3 is TGTGCCAGTTCCGACAAAGATTACGAGCAGTACTTC. Its translation: CASSDKDYEQYF.

This sequence joins TRBV28 and TRBJ1-2; 9 bases match TRBD1. Germline V gives CDR1 MDHEN, CDR2 SYDVKM. The CDR3 is 18 residues long. Losses at the gene ends were 2 bases for V and 2 bases for J; bases not matched to a gene: 12. CDR3 residues: CASSLRENRGRGNYGYTF. The CDR3 coding sequence is TGTGCCAGCAGTTTAAGAGAAAACAGGGGGCGGGGAAACTATGGCTACACCTTC.

V is TRBV5-1 and J is TRBJ2-7; TRBD1 matches at 7 bases. V trimming: 4 bases; J trimming: 3 bases; junction bases outside the gene matches: 7. The germline gives CDR1 SGHRS, CDR2 YFSETQ. The CDR3 contains 14 residues. The CDR3 DNA sequence: TGCGCCAGCAGCGCGGCCACAGGGGTCTACGAGCAGTACTTC. Its translation: CASSAATGVYEQYF.

The CDR3 sequence is CASSGSGGPYGYTF. The CDR3 DNA reads TGTGCCAGCAGCGGGTCAGGGGGGCCCTATGGCTACACCTTC. This chain joins TRBV5-6 and TRBJ1-2; 7 nucleotides align to TRBD1. V dropped 4 bases and J dropped 4; count of bases not matched to a gene: 7. The CDR3 extends over 14 amino acids. CDR1 and CDR2 from the germline V gene are SGHDT and YYEEEE.

In this sample, this clone turned up once. The CDR3: CASSVESGYRSPLHF. CDR3 coding DNA: TGTGCCAGCAGCGTAGAATCAGGGTACCGTTCACCCCTCCACTTT. The chain has TRBV9 and TRBJ1-6, with a possible D match to TRBD1 (5 bases). The ends were cut back, 0 bases at V and 9 bases at J, with 13 bases in the middle. Germline V lookup: CDR1 SGDLS, CDR2 YYNGEE. This CDR3 has 15 amino acids.

The rearrangement uses TRBV5-1 and TRBJ1-4; 8 bases agree with TRBD1. Germline assignment: CDR1 SGHRS and CDR2 YFSETQ. Trimming cost V 0 bases and J 2 bases; bases outside gene matches: 0. The CDR3 totals 15 residues. The CDR3 nucleotides are TGCGCCAGCAGCTTGGACAGGGGGACTAATGAAAAACTGTTTTTT. Translation gives CASSLDRGTNEKLFF.

The chain joins TRBV7-3 to TRBJ2-1; a possible D gene is TRBD2 (5 bases). Looked up from germline, CDR1 is SGHTA and CDR2 is FQGTGA. This CDR3 region has 14 residues. The V end was cut by 3 bases, the J end by 7 bases, with 13 bases between. The CDR3: CASSFGVPGNEQFF. The CDR3 nucleotides are TGTGCCAGCAGCTTTGGGGTGCCGGGGAATGAGCAGTTCTTC.

The chain couples TRBV13 to TRBJ1-5; no clear D. V lost 4 bases and J 5 bases, leaving 18 bases between the germline ends. The CDR3 spans 16 residues. Germline assignment: CDR1 PRHDT and CDR2 FYEKMQ (reference sequence). As DNA, the CDR3 is TGTGCCAGCAGCTCCGGGTCACTAGGGAGGGATCAGCCCCAGCATTTT. Protein: CASSSGSLGRDQPQHF.

The rearrangement links TRBV15 to TRBJ1-4; 7 bases map to TRBD1. This CDR3 has 18 residues. Germline CDR1 LNHNV, CDR2 YYDKDF (reference sequence). The V gene end was trimmed by 1 base and the J gene end by 0 bases; junction bases not matched to a gene: 8. CDR3 sequence reads: CATSRGRVQGTTNEKLFF. The CDR3 nucleotides are TGTGCCACCAGCAGAGGTCGGGTACAGGGGACAACTAATGAAAAACTGTTTTTT.

The chain combines TRBV7-3 with TRBJ2-2, with D perhaps matching TRBD2 (5 bases). The CDR3 runs to 14 residues. Between the trimmed V and J ends, which lost 7 bases and 7 bases, there was a span of 16 bases. CDR1 is SGHTA, CDR2 FQGTGA, per germline. CDR3 in amino acids: CASTSSTGGGELFF. The CDR3 coding sequence is TGTGCCAGCACCTCGTCCACTGGAGGCGGGGAGCTGTTTTTT. Combining the CDR3 with reference TRBV7-3 and TRBJ2-2 gives the whole variable domain GAGVSQTPSNKVTEKGKYVELRCDPISGHTALYWYRQSLGQGPEFLIYFQGTGAADDSGLPNDRFFAVRPEGSVSTLKIQRTERGDSAVYLCASTSSTGGGELFFGEGSRLTVL.

This chain links TRBV9 with TRBJ1-6, with 9 bases aligning to TRBD1. CDR3 length: 15 amino acids. V shed 3 bases, J shed 9 bases, and the junction held 7 bases outside the gene matches. CDR1 SGDLS and CDR2 YYNGEE come from the germline V gene. The CDR3 nucleotides read TGTGCCAGCAGCGCCGGACAGGGGAAGGTTTCACCCCTCCACTTT. This encodes CASSAGQGKVSPLHF.

CDR3 sequence reads: CASRINPGGSRELFF. The CDR3 nucleotides are TGTGCCAGCAGGATCAACCCGGGGGGTTCCAGGGAGCTGTTTTTT. The rearrangement uses TRBV5-8 and TRBJ2-2; 7 bases line up with TRBD2. CDR1 is SGHTS and CDR2 is YDEGEE in the germline V gene. J was trimmed by 9 bases and V by 5 bases; bases with no gene match: 13. This CDR3 spans 15 amino acids.

The chain combines TRBV7-3 with TRBJ1-2; 8 bases are a match to TRBD1. This CDR3 contains 14 residues. V was clipped by 5 bases and J by 8 bases; unmatched bases: 10. The V gene's germline CDR1 is SGHTA and CDR2 FQGTGA. The CDR3 nucleotides are TGTGCCAGCAGCCCAGACGGGACAGGCGGAGGCTACACCTTC. Translating it yields CASSPDGTGGGYTF.

J is TRBJ1-4 and V is TRBV2, with a possible D match to TRBD1 (5 bases). Trimming shortened V by 6 bases and J by 7 bases, and 24 bases separated the two germline ends. Germline V gene sequence: CDR1 SNHLY, CDR2 FYNNEI. This CDR3 region has 17 residues. The CDR3 sequence: CASRHPWIGHGSEKLFF. CDR3 DNA: TGTGCCAGCAGGCATCCATGGATAGGACACGGAAGTGAAAAACTGTTTTTT.

The chain has TRBV7-2 and TRBJ1-1; 7 bases are a match to TRBD1. With 1 base clipped from V and 4 bases from J, the junction kept 9 bases outside the gene matches. The germline gives CDR1 SGHTA, CDR2 FQGNSA. This CDR3 has 16 residues. The CDR3 loop is CASSLEGAGGLTEAFF. The DNA for the CDR3 is TGTGCCAGCAGCTTAGAGGGGGCGGGTGGGCTCACTGAAGCTTTCTTT.

The V call is TRBV7-9, the J call TRBJ2-1, with D possibly TRBD2 on 6 matching bases. This CDR3 contains 16 residues. Germline-derived CDR1 and CDR2 are SEHNR and FQNEAQ (reference sequence). Trimming took 2 bases from V and 4 from J, leaving 15 bases between them. This CDR3 reads CASSLLGQAGYNEQFF. In nucleotides, the CDR3 is TGTGCCAGCAGCTTATTGGGGCAGGCGGGGTACAATGAGCAGTTCTTC.

J is TRBJ2-5 and V is TRBV9; D may be TRBD1 (6 bases). The CDR3 covers 14 residues. The germline V gene encodes CDR1 SGDLS and CDR2 YYNGEE. Trimming took 4 bases from V and 1 from J, leaving 11 bases between them. The CDR3: CASSPRGGQETQYF. The CDR3 nucleotides read TGTGCCAGCAGCCCCCGAGGGGGCCAAGAGACCCAGTACTTC.